A single sample is the source of the 5 T cell receptor beta chains below, sequenced in a study of blood T cell dynamics during melanoma immunotherapy. Assay: immunoSEQ multiplex PCR; the TCRdb copy retains only in-frame clones and omits some. Here the sample spans about 15,000 clones, around 88% being singletons. Time point reported: week 3, after first cycle of checkpoint inhibitor. The sequences come from blood, collected from a patient treated with checkpoint blockade. The receptors come from a human donor with melanoma.

The sample holds one count of this clone. The gene calls are TRBV9 and TRBJ1-4, with a weak D call TRBD1 (5 bases). V lost 0 bases and J 7 bases, leaving 19 bases between the germline ends. CDR1 SGDLS and CDR2 YYNGEE come from the germline V gene. CDR3 length: 17 amino acids. Written as DNA, the CDR3 is TGTGCCAGCAGCGTAGGTTCCCCGACATCTCAGGGTGAAAAACTGTTTTTT. Its protein is CASSVGSPTSQGEKLFF.

CDR3 in amino acids: CSTKSADTQYF. As DNA, the CDR3 is TGCAGCACAAAATCGGCAGATACGCAGTATTTT. The chain joins TRBV29-1 to TRBJ2-3; D is unclear. In germline, CDR1 is SQVTM, CDR2 ANQGSEA. The CDR3 is made up of 11 amino acids. The ends were cut back, 8 bases at V and 4 bases at J, with 10 bases in the middle.

The chain uses TRBV18 and TRBJ2-1; TRBD1 or TRBD2 may be the D gene (5 bases each). Germline V gene data show CDR1 as KGHSH and CDR2 as LQKENI. The V gene lost 3 bases and the J gene lost 5 bases, with 14 bases spanning the gap. The CDR3 is made up of 15 amino acids. In DNA form, the CDR3 reads TGTGCCAGCTCACCTCCCGGGACCAGTGACAATGAGCAGTTCTTC. This encodes CASSPPGTSDNEQFF.

V is TRBV6-6 and J is TRBJ2-5; D not certain. CDR1 MNHNY and CDR2 SVGAGI come from the germline V gene (reference sequence). The CDR3 loop spans 14 amino acids. Trimming stripped 8 bases from V and 0 bases from J, with 13 bases between. This chain's CDR3 is CASATQKYQETQYF. CDR3 nucleotides: TGTGCCAGCGCAACCCAGAAGTACCAAGAGACCCAGTACTTC.

The chain couples TRBV27 to TRBJ1-2; TRBD1 aligns across 10 bases. The CDR3 consists of 15 residues. V lost 2 bases, J lost 2 bases, and 2 bases stayed unmatched. Germline V gene sequence: CDR1 MNHEY, CDR2 SMNVEV (reference sequence). Here the CDR3 DNA reads TGTGCCAGCAGTTTAGCGGGACAGGGGAACTATGGCTACACCTTC. Translation gives CASSLAGQGNYGYTF.